One and the same sample provided the 18 T cell receptor beta chains below, sequenced in a study of post-analysis software for immune sequencing data. The antigens these receptors bind are not known. Unique-molecular-identifier-tagged TCR beta cDNA libraries were used. One entry per CDR3 protein results from TCRdb running MiXCR on the PCR reads. The sample shows hundreds of thousands of distinct CDR3 sequences, 30% of them seen only once. Study-wide results and caveats: Controls showed lower frequencies than patients for five TRBV segments, and TRBV5-6, TRBV5-1 and TRBV20-1 were among these.

The material sequenced was blood. The source is a girl between 10 and 17 years old with multiple sclerosis.

The gene calls are TRBV29-1 and TRBJ1-2; TRBD1 aligns across 7 bases. Germline lookup yields CDR1 SQVTM and CDR2 ANQGSEA. V was pared by 6 bases and J by 6 bases, with 10 bases of the junction left unmatched. The CDR3 covers 13 residues. The CDR3 region is CSVTSDRDNGYTF. In DNA, the CDR3 is TGCAGCGTGACGAGCGACAGGGACAATGGCTACACCTTC.

This clonotype has just a few counts. This chain links TRBV7-2 with TRBJ2-2; D remains ambiguous. This CDR3 has 15 amino acids. Trimming cost V 2 bases and J 4 bases, with 11 bases left between them. Germline-derived CDR1 and CDR2 are SGHTA and FQGNSA. The CDR3, as DNA: TGTGCCAGCAGCTTACTCCTCGGTGGCACCGGGGAGCTGTTTTTT. Encoded protein: CASSLLLGGTGELFF.

The chain uses TRBV10-3 and TRBJ2-3; perhaps TRBD1 as D (7 bases). This CDR3 spans 12 amino acids. The ends were cut back, 6 bases at V and 10 bases at J, with 14 bases in the middle. Germline V gene lookup returns CDR1 ENHRY and CDR2 SYGVKD. The CDR3 is CAISGDREAQYF. CDR3 in DNA: TGTGCCATCAGCGGAGACAGGGAGGCGCAGTATTTT.

The chain's CDR3 is CASSDVRGIGTDTQYF. The CDR3 DNA reads TGTGCCAGCTCTGACGTCCGCGGGATAGGCACAGATACGCAGTATTTT. The chain links TRBV18 to TRBJ2-3, with a weak D call TRBD2 (6 bases). Per germline, CDR1 KGHSH and CDR2 LQKENI. The ends were cut back, 6 bases at V and 1 base at J, with 17 bases in the middle. CDR3 length: 16 residues.

This rearrangement joins TRBV15 to TRBJ2-6; D not resolved. The CDR3 length is 16 residues. CDR1 LNHNV and CDR2 YYDKDF come from the germline V gene (reference sequence). The V end was cut by 3 bases, the J end by 3 bases, with 12 bases between. CDR3 DNA: TGTGCCACCAGCAGGGGGTCCGGGTTTGGGGCCAACGTCCTGACTTTC. This sequence encodes CATSRGSGFGANVLTF.

The V call is TRBV18, the J call TRBJ1-5; 10 positions match TRBD1. Germline loops: CDR1 KGHSH, CDR2 LQKENI. V was pared by 4 bases and J by 0 bases, with 3 bases of the junction left unmatched. The CDR3 consists of 16 residues. The CDR3 here is CASSRGTGASNQPQHF. The CDR3 nucleotides are TGTGCCAGCTCACGAGGGACAGGGGCTAGCAATCAGCCCCAGCATTTT.

This clonotype turned up a few times. The rearrangement links TRBV7-2 to TRBJ2-1; the match to TRBD1 covers 9 bases. Germline CDR1 reads SGHTA; CDR2 reads FQGNSA. Trimming cost V 4 bases and J 9 bases; bases outside gene matches: 10. The length of the CDR3 is 15 residues. CDR3 nucleotide sequence: TGTGCCAGCAGCTCCTCCGGGACAGGGAACGGTGAGCAGTTCTTC. It codes for CASSSSGTGNGEQFF.

This chain uses TRBV28 with TRBJ2-3; D gene uncertain. Trimming took 2 bases from V and 1 from J, leaving 7 bases between them. The germline CDR1 and CDR2 sequences are MDHEN and SYDVKM. The CDR3 loop spans 14 amino acids. Written as DNA, the CDR3 is TGTGCCAGCAGTTTAACGTATGGCACAGATACGCAGTATTTT. Translating gives CASSLTYGTDTQYF.

This clonotype was counted ten times or more. The genes are TRBV24-1 and TRBJ2-1; the match to TRBD1 covers 9 bases. J gave up 0 bases and V 4 bases, and 9 bases lay outside the gene matches. The CDR3 is 18 residues long. Per germline, CDR1 KGHDR and CDR2 SFDVKD. CDR3 sequence (DNA): TGTGCCACCAGTGACGCGCCTGGACAGGGGAGCTCCTACAATGAGCAGTTCTTC. Protein: CATSDAPGQGSSYNEQFF.

This clonotype was recorded a few times. CDR3 bases: TGCAGTGCTAGATCCGGACTAGTCTCCGGCGAGCAGTACTTC. It translates to CSARSGLVSGEQYF. The rearrangement links TRBV20-1 to TRBJ2-7, with 7 bases aligning to TRBD2. CDR3 size: 14 residues. V lost 2 bases and J lost 6; bases outside the gene matches: 10. The germline V gene has CDR1 DFQATT and CDR2 SNEGSKA (reference sequence).

The CDR3 protein is CASSLVKGRENTEAFF. In DNA form, the CDR3 reads TGTGCCAGCAGCTTAGTGAAGGGCAGGGAGAACACTGAAGCTTTCTTT. The rearrangement joins TRBV7-2 to TRBJ1-1, with D tentatively TRBD1 (5 bases). This CDR3 is built from 16 residues. V was cut by 1 base and J by 1 base, with 13 bases left in between. CDR1 and CDR2 (germline): SGHTA, FQGNSA.

The J gene is TRBJ2-7, the V gene TRBV29-1; 7 bases are a match to TRBD2. CDR1 is SQVTM and CDR2 is ANQGSEA in the germline V gene. CDR3 length: 14 amino acids. The trim removed 7 bases at V and 5 bases at J, leaving 14 bases unmatched. The CDR3 bases are TGCAGCGCCTCAGGGAGGGCCACAAGAGACGAGCAGTACTTC. Its translation: CSASGRATRDEQYF.

This sequence joins TRBV3-1 and TRBJ2-7; perhaps TRBD2 as D (6 bases). The closer fit of TRBJ2-5 to the DNA end suggests the J call may be wrong. The CDR3 totals 13 residues. The germline V gene has CDR1 LGHDT and CDR2 YNNKEL (reference sequence). CDR3 amino acids: CASSQVVAATQYF. CDR3 coding DNA: TGTGCCAGCAGCCAAGTTGTAGCGGCGACCCAGTACTTC.

This clonotype has more than one count but fewer than ten. The J gene is TRBJ2-7, the V gene TRBV7-2, with D possibly matching TRBD1 (6 bases). From germline, CDR1 is SGHTA and CDR2 FQGNSA. CDR3 length: 15 amino acids. Trimming took off 6 bases at V and 0 bases at J, with 15 bases between the two ends. The CDR3: CASSTTGSFSYEQYF. CDR3 DNA: TGTGCCAGCAGTACGACAGGCTCTTTCTCCTACGAGCAGTACTTC.

The chain has TRBV6-1 and TRBJ2-3; possible D gene TRBD1, 5 bases. This CDR3 is built from 16 residues. Looked up from germline, CDR1 is MNHNS and CDR2 is SASEGT. Trimming pared 0 bases from V and 2 bases from J, leaving 12 bases between. The CDR3 is CASSEAGAGFTDTQYF. The CDR3 nucleotides read TGTGCCAGCAGTGAAGCAGGGGCAGGTTTCACAGATACGCAGTATTTT.

The CDR3 reads CASSRHRQEGLLGHF. The CDR3 DNA reads TGCGCCAGCAGCCGACACCGACAGGAGGGCCTTTTAGGGCATTTT. The genes are TRBV5-1 and TRBJ1-5; a possible D gene is TRBD1 (6 bases). The germline gives CDR1 SGHRS, CDR2 YFSETQ. The V end lost 4 bases, the J end lost 15 bases, and 26 bases lay between the germline ends. The CDR3 has 15 residues.

The V call is TRBV24-1, the J call TRBJ2-1; 8 nucleotides align to TRBD1. Germline trimming cut 1 base from V and 8 bases from J; bases unmatched to any gene: 12. CDR1 is KGHDR, CDR2 SFDVKD, per germline. The CDR3 contains 17 residues. This chain's CDR3 is CATSDFSAGGSSDEQFF. CDR3 DNA: TGTGCCACCAGTGATTTTTCGGCAGGGGGCTCCTCGGATGAGCAGTTCTTC.

This clonotype is a singleton in its sample. The J gene is TRBJ2-5, the V gene TRBV20-1; D unresolved. The end of the DNA fits TRBJ2-7 better, so the J call may be wrong. The germline CDR1 and CDR2 sequences are DFQATT and SNEGSKA (reference sequence). CDR3 length: 12 residues. The CDR3 here is CSASYRTYEQYF. Here the CDR3 DNA reads TGCAGTGCTAGTTACAGAACCTACGAGCAGTACTTC.